This T cell receptor beta chain is drawn from a study of blood T cell repertoires in COVID-19. Generated by immunoSEQ multiplex PCR, the TCRdb table keeps only in-frame clones and is missing some. The sample holds 250,000 to 350,000 clones, 87% seen once. Deletions cut 0 bases from V and 1 base from J, with 7 bases between. CDR3 length equals 14 residues. Looked up from germline, CDR1 is SGHRS and CDR2 is YFSETQ. Study members were between roughly 18 and 100 years old and lived in fewer than 30 US regions. Symptom resolution, clearance, or two negative PCRs marked the recovered donors of Cohort 3. With regard to this clone: Other DNA sequences in the sample encode the same CDR3.

Sequenced sample: PBMCs or T cells enriched from blood (not recorded which). The V call is TRBV5-1, the J call TRBJ1-1, with D unresolved. The TCR was taken from a woman aged 25 to 45 who had recovered from COVID-19. This CDR3 reads CASSLASGNTEAFF. For the CDR3, the DNA is TGCGCCAGCAGCTTGGCCTCGGGGAACACTGAAGCTTTCTTT.